The 6 T cell receptor beta chains given below trace back to one sample, sequenced in a study of OX40 agonist ivuxolimab in advanced cancers. Profiled with immunoSEQ multiplex PCR; TCRdb holds only in-frame clones, not every one. The data contain about 120,000 clones, 93% of them singletons. The sample consisted of CD4+ or CD8+ T cells sorted from blood, taken in a trial of the OX40 agonist ivuxolimab. Receptors originate from an adult with an advanced solid tumor such as melanoma, head and neck, liver or kidney cancer.

The V and J genes are TRBV19 and TRBJ1-5; D unresolved. Trimming stripped 3 bases from V and 0 bases from J, with 9 bases between. The CDR3 length is 15 residues. In germline, CDR1 is LNHDA, CDR2 SQIVND (reference sequence). CDR3 coding DNA: TGTGCCAGTAGTATCATACAGAATAGCAATCAGCCCCAGCATTTT. Translation: CASSIIQNSNQPQHF. Full variable domain (remainder filled in from reference TRBV19 and TRBJ1-5): DGGITQSPKYLFRKEGQNVTLSCEQNLNHDAMYWYRQDPGQGLRLIYYSQIVNDFQKGDIAEGYSVSREKKESFPLTVTSAQKNPTAFYLCASSIIQNSNQPQHFGDGTRLSIL.

V usage is TRBV7-9 and J usage is TRBJ1-1, with a tentative D call TRBD1 (6 bases). Germline CDR1 is SEHNR and CDR2 is FQNEAQ (reference sequence). V was clipped by 5 bases and J by 1 base, with 20 bases between them. CDR3 size: 17 residues. For the CDR3, the DNA is TGTGCCAGCAGCCGATCAACAGGGCAGCCTTCGAACACTGAAGCTTTCTTT. It encodes CASSRSTGQPSNTEAFF.

The rearrangement joins TRBV7-9 to TRBJ2-3; D call uncertain. This CDR3 has 15 amino acids. Trimming took off 5 bases at V and 3 bases at J, with 15 bases between the two ends. Germline-derived CDR1 and CDR2 are SEHNR and FQNEAQ (reference sequence). CDR3 bases: TGTGCCAGCAGCGGAGACTTCCCGAGAACAGATACGCAGTATTTT. Protein: CASSGDFPRTDTQYF.

V and J are TRBV5-1 and TRBJ2-7; 13 bases map to TRBD2. CDR1 is SGHRS and CDR2 is YFSETQ in the germline V gene. CDR3 length equals 17 residues. The V and J ends lost 8 bases and 0 bases, in that order; junction bases with no gene match: 11. DNA of the CDR3: TGCGCCAGTCGTAGGACTAGCGGGGGCTTCAGCTCCTACGAGCAGTACTTC. This sequence encodes CASRRTSGGFSSYEQYF.

V is TRBV6-1 and J is TRBJ1-6; possibly TRBD1 for D (6 bases). Germline V gene sequence: CDR1 MNHNS, CDR2 SASEGT. CDR3 size: 15 residues. V lost 8 bases to trimming and J lost 9 bases, with 20 bases between them. The CDR3, as DNA: TGTGCCAGCCGCTGGCTCAGGGGTACCCCTTCACCCCTCCACTTT. It encodes CASRWLRGTPSPLHF.

The genes are TRBV5-5 and TRBJ2-2; 7 positions agree with TRBD1. The germline V gene encodes CDR1 SGHKS and CDR2 YYEKEE (reference sequence). The V and J ends lost 0 bases and 6 bases, in that order; junction bases with no gene match: 8. The CDR3 consists of 16 residues. CDR3 DNA: TGTGCCAGCAGCTTGGCTCCAAACAGGGGATCCGGGGAGCTGTTTTTT. It specifies CASSLAPNRGSGELFF.